The next 2 T cell receptor beta chains were all read from a single sample in a study of shared clonotypes between healthy human individuals. TCRdb's table, derived via immunoSEQ multiplex PCR, lists solely in-frame clones and lacks some. The table has about 560,000 clones, around 78% seen once. Source material: PBMCs. The receptors shown here come from a woman in her thirties or forties in good health. Some clones in this sample may be carry-over from other donors' samples.

The chain has TRBV9 and TRBJ2-5; D is undetermined. Trimming cost V 0 bases and J 1 base, with 7 bases left between them. The CDR3 spans 14 residues. Germline CDR1 SGDLS, CDR2 YYNGEE. The CDR3 region has the DNA TGTGCCAGCAGCGTAGGTCTAACCCAAGAGACCCAGTACTTC. It is translated as CASSVGLTQETQYF.

V is TRBV28 and J is TRBJ1-2; a possible D gene is TRBD1 (6 bases). CDR1 MDHEN and CDR2 SYDVKM come from the germline V gene. V was clipped by 6 bases and J by 1 base, with 9 bases between them. The CDR3 is made up of 13 amino acids. The CDR3 nucleotides are TGTGCCAGCAGAGGGGGGGGTAACTATGGCTACACCTTC. Amino acids: CASRGGGNYGYTF.